Listed below are T cell receptor beta chains from one sample, sequenced in a study of Graves' ophthalmopathy and Graves' hyperthyroidism. MiXCR, applied by TCRdb to the multiplex PCR reads, yields one record per CDR3 protein. Of 360,000 or so distinct CDR3 sequences listed, about a sixth were seen once; the top ten hold 1.5% to 2%. Sample: peripheral blood. The receptors come from a woman aged 18-30 years with Graves' ophthalmopathy. The conserved cysteine and the conserved F or W are not part of the CDR3 here. The order of the fields is V gene, CDR3 protein.

>TRBV6-1
ASSERAGKGTGELF
>TRBV20-1
SAQRPERTLSYEQY
>TRBV6-2/TRBV6-3
ASSYGGLAGETQY
>TRBV10-1
ASSSSGTYEQY
>TRBV4-3
ASSQGPDPGSYEQY
>TRBV27
ASSFWATSGSGANVLT
>TRBV11-2
ASSLELAGGGTQY
>TRBV5-1
ASSAGGIYEQY
>TRBV27
ASSSIAFTGGEQY
>TRBV6-1
ASSVSSGGQETQY
>TRBV6-1
AGSPTGDTEAF
>TRBV7-9
ASRVDGEAYEQY
>TRBV7-9
ASSSTAPGEVAA
>TRBV25-1
ASSDKGRGAETQY
>TRBV7-8
ASSRTGSLH
>TRBV3-1
ASSQEIFQPQH